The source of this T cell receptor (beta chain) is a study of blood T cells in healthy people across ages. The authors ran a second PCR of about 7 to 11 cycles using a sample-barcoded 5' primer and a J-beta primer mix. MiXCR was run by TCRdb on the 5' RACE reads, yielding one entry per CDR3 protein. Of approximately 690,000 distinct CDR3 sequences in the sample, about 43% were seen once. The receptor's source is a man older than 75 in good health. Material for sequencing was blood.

The CDR3 nucleotides are TGTGCCAGCAGCTTATTTCCTGGGACACCTGGAACCGGGGAGCTGTTTTTT. The encoded protein is CASSLFPGTPGTGELFF. V gene TRBV7-3 combines with J gene TRBJ2-2; tentative D call: TRBD1 (6 bases). Germline-derived CDR1 and CDR2 are SGHTA and FQGTGA. The V gene lost 2 bases and the J gene lost 5 bases, with 18 bases spanning the gap. This CDR3 has 17 amino acids.